This T cell receptor (beta chain) stems from a study of T cell responses to AZD1222 COVID-19 vaccine. General study results and limits: When two AZD1222 doses had been given, Spike-specific TCR breadth and depth rose. Baseline serostatus was positive in only a handful of AZD1222 recipients.

On this clone itself: What it recognizes is unknown.

TCRdb keeps only in-frame clones here, not all; method: immunoSEQ multiplex PCR. The sample consists of 120,000 or so clones, about 90% of them appearing once. Germline values: CDR1 KGHSH, CDR2 LQKENI. Trimming shortened V by 6 bases and J by 7 bases, and 15 bases separated the two germline ends. This CDR3 contains 14 residues. The chain has TRBV18 and TRBJ2-2; a weak D match, TRBD1 (6 bases). The source material was peripheral blood, sampled 28 days after the second AZD1222 dose. This receptor was obtained from an adult who received the AZD1222 COVID-19 vaccine. Here the CDR3 reads CASSLNRDSGELFF. The CDR3 DNA reads as TGTGCCAGCTCTCTCAACAGGGATAGCGGGGAGCTGTTTTTT.